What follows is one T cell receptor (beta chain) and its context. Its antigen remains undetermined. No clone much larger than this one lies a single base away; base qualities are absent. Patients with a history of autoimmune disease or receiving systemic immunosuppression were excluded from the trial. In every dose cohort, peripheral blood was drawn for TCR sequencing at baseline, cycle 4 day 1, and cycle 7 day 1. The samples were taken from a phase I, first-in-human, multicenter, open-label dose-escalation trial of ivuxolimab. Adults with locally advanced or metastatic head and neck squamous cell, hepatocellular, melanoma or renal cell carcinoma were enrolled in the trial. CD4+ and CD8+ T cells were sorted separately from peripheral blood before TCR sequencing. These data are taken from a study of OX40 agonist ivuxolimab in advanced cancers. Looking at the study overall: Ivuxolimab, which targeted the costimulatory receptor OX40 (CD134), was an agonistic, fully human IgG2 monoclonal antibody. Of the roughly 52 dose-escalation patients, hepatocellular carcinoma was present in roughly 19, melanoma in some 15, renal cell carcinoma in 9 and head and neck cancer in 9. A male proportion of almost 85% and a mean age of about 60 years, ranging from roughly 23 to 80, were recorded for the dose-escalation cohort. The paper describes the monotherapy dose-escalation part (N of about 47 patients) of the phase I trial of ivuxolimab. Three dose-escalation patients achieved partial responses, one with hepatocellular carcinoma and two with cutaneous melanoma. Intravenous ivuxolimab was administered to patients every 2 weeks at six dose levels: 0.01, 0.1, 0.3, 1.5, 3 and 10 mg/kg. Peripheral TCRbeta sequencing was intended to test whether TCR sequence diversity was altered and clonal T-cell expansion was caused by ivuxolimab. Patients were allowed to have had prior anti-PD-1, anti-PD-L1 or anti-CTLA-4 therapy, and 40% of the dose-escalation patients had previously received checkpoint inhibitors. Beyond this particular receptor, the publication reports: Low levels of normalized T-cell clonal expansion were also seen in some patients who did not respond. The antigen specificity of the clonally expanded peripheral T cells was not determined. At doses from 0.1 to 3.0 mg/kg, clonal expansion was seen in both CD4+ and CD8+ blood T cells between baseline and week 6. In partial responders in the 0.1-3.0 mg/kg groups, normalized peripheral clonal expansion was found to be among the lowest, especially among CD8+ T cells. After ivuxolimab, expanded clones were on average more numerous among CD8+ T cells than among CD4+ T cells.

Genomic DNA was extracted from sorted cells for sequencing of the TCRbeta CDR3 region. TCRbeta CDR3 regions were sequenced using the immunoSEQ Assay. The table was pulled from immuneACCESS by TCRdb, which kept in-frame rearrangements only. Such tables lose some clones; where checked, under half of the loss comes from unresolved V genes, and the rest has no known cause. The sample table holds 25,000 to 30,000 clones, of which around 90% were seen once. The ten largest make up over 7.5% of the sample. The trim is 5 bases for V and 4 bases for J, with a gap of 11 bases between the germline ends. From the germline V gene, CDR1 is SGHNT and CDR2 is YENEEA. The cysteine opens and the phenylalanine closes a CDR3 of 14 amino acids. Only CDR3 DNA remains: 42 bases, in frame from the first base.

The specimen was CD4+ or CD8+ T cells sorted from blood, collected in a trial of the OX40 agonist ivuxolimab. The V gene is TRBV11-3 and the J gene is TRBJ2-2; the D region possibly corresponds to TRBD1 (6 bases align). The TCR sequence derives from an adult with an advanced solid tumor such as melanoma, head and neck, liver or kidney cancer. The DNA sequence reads TGTGCCAGCAGCCCAACAGGGTCCACCGGGGAGCTGTTTTTT. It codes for CASSPTGSTGELFF.